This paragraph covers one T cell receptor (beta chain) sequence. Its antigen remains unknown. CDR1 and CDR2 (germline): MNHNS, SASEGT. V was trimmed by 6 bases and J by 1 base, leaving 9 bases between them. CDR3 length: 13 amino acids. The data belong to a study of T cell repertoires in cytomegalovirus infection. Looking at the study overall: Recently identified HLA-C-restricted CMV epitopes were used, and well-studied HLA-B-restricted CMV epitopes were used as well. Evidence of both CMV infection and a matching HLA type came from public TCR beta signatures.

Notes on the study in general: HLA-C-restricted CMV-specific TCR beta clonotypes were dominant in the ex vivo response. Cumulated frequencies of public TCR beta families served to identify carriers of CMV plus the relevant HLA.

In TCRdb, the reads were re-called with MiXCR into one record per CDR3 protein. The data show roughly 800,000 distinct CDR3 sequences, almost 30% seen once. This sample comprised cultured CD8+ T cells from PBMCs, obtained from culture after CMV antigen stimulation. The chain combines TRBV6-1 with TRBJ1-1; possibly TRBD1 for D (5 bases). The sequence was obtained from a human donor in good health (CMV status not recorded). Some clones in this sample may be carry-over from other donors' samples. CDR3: CASRKDKNTEAFF. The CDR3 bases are TGTGCCAGCAGAAAGGACAAGAACACTGAAGCTTTCTTT.